Here is one T cell receptor (beta chain) with its context. There is no known antigen for this receptor. Per-base quality was not reported, and no clone a single base away is much larger than it. Library method: the immunoSEQ multiplex PCR assay. Not all clones reach the TCRdb copy of this immuneACCESS table, which keeps in-frame sequences only. Checked studies attribute under half of the gap to unresolved V genes and leave the rest unexplained. This sample lists over 80,000 clones; roughly 96% were detected once. Roughly 0.35% of the sample goes to the ten largest clones. The data originate from a study of technical replicates of blood from a few donors (dated by TCRdb to about 2017). Trimming accounts for 0 bases at V and 4 bases at J, while the number of junction bases matched to no gene is 1. The germline V gene (reference sequence) gives CDR1 as SGHKS and CDR2 as YYEKEE. Taken from cysteine to phenylalanine, the CDR3 has 15 residues. The read is trimmed to its CDR3 DNA, 45 bases read in frame from base 1.

The V and J genes are TRBV5-5 and TRBJ2-5, and 12 junctional nucleotides match TRBD2. This TCR derives from a human donor in good health. Material for sequencing was T cells isolated from PBMCs. In nucleotides, the sequence is TGTGCCAGCAGCTTGGGACTAGCGGGGGTAGAGACCCAGTACTTC. It translates as CASSLGLAGVETQYF.